Listed below are T cell receptor beta chains from one sample, sequenced in a study of blood T cells in healthy people across ages. TCRdb processed the 5' RACE reads anew with MiXCR; each CDR3 protein has one entry. The sample lists approximately 290,000 distinct CDR3 sequences, less than 30% seen once, with around 30% in the top ten. Sequenced material: blood. These TCRs come from a woman aged 70-85 years in good health. CDR3s include the opening cysteine and the closing phenylalanine or tryptophan. A D gene is named only where the DNA matches it firmly. Clone size is given for some rows only: seen once, a few or many times, or a class if the clone is expanded.

v_call	clone_size	d_call	j_call	cdr3_aa	cdr3_nt
TRBV28	few	-	TRBJ1-6	CASSFLGIGSPLHF	TGTGCCAGCAGTTTCTTGGGCATCGGTTCACCCCTCCACTTT
TRBV28	once	TRBD1	TRBJ2-3	CASSSRTGVITDTQYF	TGTGCCAGCAGTTCCCGGACAGGGGTGATCACAGATACGCAGTATTTT
TRBV2	few	-	TRBJ2-3	CASSIERATDTQYF	TGTGCCAGCAGTATCGAGCGGGCGACAGATACGCAGTATTTT
TRBV4-2	few	TRBD2	TRBJ2-7	CASSQQLAGSSYEQYF	TGTGCCAGCAGCCAACAACTAGCGGGGTCCTCCTACGAGCAGTACTTC
TRBV20-1	few	TRBD2	TRBJ2-5	CSARGAPAGGRETQYF	TGCAGTGCTAGAGGGGCGCCAGCGGGAGGACGAGAGACCCAGTACTTC
TRBV9	few	-	TRBJ2-1	CASSVFYGEQFF	TGTGCCAGCAGCGTATTTTATGGTGAGCAGTTCTTC
TRBV24-1	-	TRBD2	TRBJ2-3	CATSDVGGMDTQYF	TGTGCCACCAGTGATGTGGGGGGGATGGATACGCAGTATTTT
TRBV5-1	-	-	TRBJ2-5	CASSLGGAETQYF	TGCGCCAGCAGCCTGGGTGGGGCAGAGACCCAGTACTTC
TRBV7-9	-	-	TRBJ2-1	CASSLRLDFNEQFF	TGTGCCAGCAGCCTACGGCTAGACTTCAATGAGCAGTTCTTC
TRBV6-5	-	-	TRBJ1-1	CASHLGPKAFF	TGTGCCAGTCACCTGGGGCCCAAAGCTTTCTTT
TRBV5-6	few	-	TRBJ2-4	CASSPGQEDIQYF	TGTGCCAGCAGCCCGGGTCAGGAGGACATTCAGTACTTC
TRBV27	-	-	TRBJ2-5	CAARLVGKETQYF	TGTGCCGCAAGACTAGTCGGCAAAGAGACCCAGTACTTC
TRBV18	many	TRBD2	TRBJ2-7	CASSRTSVSYEQYF	TGTGCCAGCTCAAGGACTAGCGTAAGCTACGAGCAGTACTTC
TRBV2	few	-	TRBJ2-3	CASIRSTGSTDTQYF	TGTGCCAGCATCCGGTCGACAGGCTCCACAGATACGCAGTATTTT
TRBV7-2	-	TRBD2	TRBJ2-3	CASSPLAGGPGSTQYF	TGTGCCAGCAGCCCTCTAGCGGGAGGGCCGGGAAGTACGCAGTATTTT
TRBV6-2/TRBV6-3	-	TRBD1	TRBJ2-3	CASSSHRGSDTQYF	TGTGCCAGCAGTTCGCACAGGGGTTCAGATACGCAGTATTTT
TRBV7-6	few	TRBD1	TRBJ2-7	CASSPQDGQGYEQYF	TGTGCCAGCAGCCCGCAGGACGGACAGGGCTACGAGCAGTACTTC